The clone carrying this TCR beta chain was counted between two and nine times. In Seattle, patients joined the study during active infection and were tracked longitudinally. Generated by immunoSEQ multiplex PCR, the TCRdb table keeps only in-frame clones and is missing some. The sample holds around 160,000 clones, around 87% seen once. This entry is derived from a study of blood T cell repertoires in COVID-19. Study in general: Donors in the United States, Italy and Spain gave samples during acute or convalescent COVID-19.

The sequencing sample was made of peripheral blood. The receptor was isolated from a woman in her 70s with COVID-19, enrolled during active disease.

CDR3 protein: CASSKIPSGMRNTIYF. CDR3 bases: TGTGCCAGCAGCAAAATCCCGTCCGGGATGCGAAACACCATATATTTT. The V call is TRBV21-1, the J call TRBJ1-3. TRBV21-1 is a documented pseudogene. The CDR3 loop spans 16 amino acids.